These 7 T cell receptor beta chains were sequenced from one sample in a study of identifying expanded T cells in peripheral blood. The protocol was immunoSEQ multiplex PCR, while the TCRdb copy is restricted to in-frame clones and leaves out a portion. The table includes roughly 56,000 clones, over 75% detected once. Specimen: blood. The receptors come from a person between 18 and 70 years old in good health.

This chain links TRBV5-1 with TRBJ2-1; 7 nucleotides agree with TRBD2. Trimming took 7 bases from V and 6 from J; bases not matched to a gene: 7. The CDR3 runs 13 residues. CDR1 is SGHRS and CDR2 is YFSETQ in the germline V gene. CDR3 protein: CASQEGGSNEQFF. The CDR3 DNA reads TGCGCCAGCCAAGAGGGAGGGTCCAATGAGCAGTTCTTC.

V and J are TRBV6-5 and TRBJ2-5; TRBD2 agrees at 7 bases. The junction had 7 bases not matched to a gene; V was cut back by 1 base and J by 2 bases. Germline CDR1 MNHEY, CDR2 SVGAGI. This CDR3 is built from 16 residues. The CDR3 here is CASSYFGLVQQETQYF. The DNA for the CDR3 is TGTGCCAGCAGTTACTTCGGACTAGTTCAACAAGAGACCCAGTACTTC.

The gene calls are TRBV18 and TRBJ1-4, with D perhaps matching TRBD1 (6 bases). The CDR3 has 14 residues. CDR1 is KGHSH, CDR2 LQKENI, per germline. Trimming cost V 6 bases and J 8 bases, with 16 bases left between them. The CDR3 nucleotides are TGTGCCAGCTCGACACAGGGTCCTCCCGAAAAACTGTTTTTT. Translation gives CASSTQGPPEKLFF.

V usage is TRBV6-1 and J usage is TRBJ1-1; D not resolved. The germline CDR1 and CDR2 sequences are MNHNS and SASEGT. V lost 6 bases, J lost 5 bases, and 19 bases lay in between. This CDR3 region has 15 residues. The CDR3 DNA follows: TGTGCCAGCAGCAGAAGAACAGACATAGTTACTGAAGCTTTCTTT. This codes for CASSRRTDIVTEAFF.

This clone was found a few times. The CDR3: CASSFRQELNSPLHF. The CDR3 nucleotides are TGTGCCAGCAGTTTCAGACAAGAACTAAATTCACCCCTCCACTTT. The chain employs TRBV11-2 and TRBJ1-6, with no clear D. Per germline, CDR1 SGHAT and CDR2 FQNNGV. Deletions cut 6 bases from V and 7 bases from J, with 16 bases between. The CDR3 spans 15 residues.

The chain carries TRBV5-1 and TRBJ1-1, with D tentatively TRBD1 (5 bases). V lost 4 bases and J lost 0, with 16 bases in between. Germline V CDR1 and CDR2: SGHRS, YFSETQ. The CDR3 is 16 residues long. In nucleotides, the CDR3 is TGCGCCAGCAGCCCCCGGGTGGGGGGAGTGAACACTGAAGCTTTCTTT. Its translation is CASSPRVGGVNTEAFF.

This chain links TRBV6-1 with TRBJ1-1; D may be TRBD1 (6 bases). This CDR3 has 12 residues. CDR1 is MNHNS, CDR2 SASEGT, per germline. CDR3 loop: CHSWDTNTEAFF. In DNA form, the CDR3 reads TGTCACTCTTGGGACACTAACACTGAAGCTTTCTTT.